This note documents a single T cell receptor beta chain sequence. No antigen is known for it. The V gene lost 3 bases and the J gene lost 0 bases, with 10 bases spanning the gap. CDR1 and CDR2 (germline): LNHDA, SQIVND (reference sequence). The CDR3 length is 15 residues. TCRdb's table, derived via immunoSEQ multiplex PCR, lists solely in-frame clones and lacks some. The repertoire holds 77,000 or so clones, about 93% seen once, with around 0.32% in the top ten. This sample is part of a study of OX40 agonist ivuxolimab in advanced cancers. Turning to the study itself: Intravenous ivuxolimab at 0.01 to 10 mg/kg was given to patients every 2 weeks. Each dose-escalation patient presented with hepatocellular carcinoma, melanoma, renal cell or head and neck cancer. Enrollees could have had prior anti-PD-1, anti-PD-L1 or anti-CTLA-4 therapy, which around 43% had received. Overall study findings and caveats: Not determined was the antigen specificity of the expanded peripheral T cells.

The origin of this receptor is an adult with an advanced solid tumor such as melanoma, head and neck, liver or kidney cancer. The specimen was CD4+ or CD8+ T cells sorted from blood, collected in a trial of the OX40 agonist ivuxolimab. V and J are TRBV19 and TRBJ2-3; TRBD2 is a possible D gene (6 bases). CDR3 DNA: TGTGCCAGTAGTATTAGGACTACGAGCACAGATACGCAGTATTTT. It translates to CASSIRTTSTDTQYF.